This T cell receptor beta chain was recovered during a study of cytomegalovirus exposure and HLA in healthy donors. Whole-study results and caveats: There was a cluster of highly shared sequence variants that was likely a sequencing artifact. Using the classifier, cytomegalovirus status was reportedly diagnosed with high specificity and sensitivity.

Use of 60 Vbeta and 13 Jbeta primers characterized the PCR. Measured with immunoSEQ multiplex PCR; TCRdb has only the in-frame clones, and not every one. Of 76,000 or so clones listed, about 80% were seen once; the top ten hold 2% to 2.5%. On this clone: Its cognate antigen is unknown.

Germline V gives CDR1 SGHDT, CDR2 YYEEEE. The length of the CDR3 is 13 residues. This TCR was recovered from a young man in good health and CMV-seronegative. The rearrangement links TRBV5-6 to TRBJ2-5; D gene unclear. The DNA end is more similar to TRBJ2-7, so the J call may be wrong. Source material: PBMCs. CDR3 region: CASSLARSYEQYF. The CDR3 coding sequence is TGTGCCAGCAGCTTGGCCAGGTCATACGAGCAGTACTTC.